This TCR beta chain was sequenced for a study of T cells in Graves' hyperthyroidism and ophthalmopathy. With duration under 3 months, ophthalmopathy was active: Clinical Activity Score at least 3, NOSPECS at least 4. Study outcomes and limitations: Blood also carried most thyroid clonotypes expanded above 0.001.

The TCR beta CDR3 regions underwent amplification using RNA transcripts as the source. HTBI primers were employed in a first-round RT-PCR of the TCR CDR3. TCRdb recomputed calls from the multiplex PCR reads with MiXCR, one row per CDR3 protein. The sample consists of 450,000 to 600,000 distinct CDR3 sequences, nearly 20% of them appearing once. The sample holds many counts of this clonotype. The antigen remains unidentified. The CDR3 runs 16 residues. CDR1 and CDR2 (germline): SGHTA, FQGNSA. Trimming removed 5 bases at V and 0 bases at J, with 15 bases between. Material for sequencing was blood. The TCR was taken from a man aged 35-49 years with Graves' ophthalmopathy. This chain uses TRBV7-2 with TRBJ2-3, with D perhaps TRBD1 (6 bases). The CDR3: CASSPGVSQSTDTQYF. The CDR3 bases are TGTGCCAGCAGCCCAGGGGTTTCTCAAAGCACAGATACGCAGTATTTT. Together with reference TRBV7-2 and TRBJ2-3, the CDR3 gives the full variable domain: GAGVSQSPSNKVTEKGKDVELRCDPISGHTALYWYRQSLGQGLEFLIYFQGNSAPDKSGLPSDRFSAERTGGSVSTLTIQRTQQEDSAVYLCASSPGVSQSTDTQYFGPGTRLTVL.